The clone carrying this T cell receptor (beta chain) turned up a few times. What it binds is not known. The sample comes from a study of CD4 T cells in relation to SARS-CoV-2 and coronaviruses. The CDR3 is 16 amino acids. Germline V gene sequence: CDR1 SGHAT, CDR2 FQNNGV. With V trimmed by 6 bases and J by 1 base, 10 bases remained unmatched. Sequenced by immunoSEQ multiplex PCR; TCRdb stores in-frame clones only, minus some. The sample yields about 36,000 clones, 77% seen once. This TCR was recovered from an adult with COVID-19. The genes are TRBV11-2 and TRBJ2-3; 7 nucleotides align to TRBD1. The sample comprised memory CD4+ T cells from PBMCs, cultured in vitro. CDR3 residues: CASSSLRGRGTDTQYF. For the CDR3, the DNA is TGTGCCAGCAGTTCCTTGAGGGGGCGGGGCACAGATACGCAGTATTTT. Full variable domain (missing parts from reference TRBV11-2 and TRBJ2-3): EAGVAQSPRYKIIEKRQSVAFWCNPISGHATLYWYQQILGQGPKLLIQFQNNGVVDDSQLPKDRFSAERLKGVDSTLKIQPAKLEDSAVYLCASSSLRGRGTDTQYFGPGTRLTVL.